The 3 T cell receptor beta chains in this list originate from one sample, sequenced in a study of T-cell reconstitution after alpha-beta-depleted transplantation in children. Using unique molecular identifiers, the investigators prepared the TCRbeta library. TCRdb reprocessed the PCR reads with MiXCR, giving one entry per CDR3 protein. The sample yields under 400,000 distinct CDR3 sequences, approximately 23% seen once. The sequencing here drew on PBMCs, mostly from graft donor cells, taken 180 days after TCRalphabeta/CD19-depleted stem cell transplant. The receptors were gathered from a male patient aged 10 to 17 who had a stem cell transplant for acute lymphoblastic leukemia, so the T cells may come from the graft donor.

The rearrangement links TRBV7-2 to TRBJ2-3; tentatively, D is TRBD2 (5 bases). Germline values: CDR1 SGHTA, CDR2 FQGNSA. The V gene lost 5 bases and the J gene lost 0 bases, with 12 bases spanning the gap. The CDR3 consists of 15 residues. The CDR3 loop is CASSLLETSTDTQYF. The CDR3 DNA reads as TGTGCCAGCAGCCTACTAGAGACCAGCACAGATACGCAGTATTTT.

This clonotype was counted only a few times. The chain has TRBV29-1 and TRBJ1-4, with 8 positions matching TRBD1. This CDR3 comprises 11 residues. Germline CDR1 SQVTM, CDR2 ANQGSEA. Losses at the gene ends were 3 bases for V and 11 bases for J; bases not matched to a gene: 2. The CDR3, as DNA: TGCAGCGTTGAGGACAGGGCGAAACTGTTTTTT. It encodes CSVEDRAKLFF.

V is TRBV7-2 and J is TRBJ1-1; no reliable D call. V gave up 5 bases and J gave up 0 bases, with 7 bases separating them. The length of the CDR3 is 13 residues. Germline CDR1 and CDR2: SGHTA and FQGNSA. The CDR3 DNA sequence: TGTGCCAGCAGCATAAGGGTGAACACTGAAGCTTTCTTT. Protein sequence: CASSIRVNTEAFF.